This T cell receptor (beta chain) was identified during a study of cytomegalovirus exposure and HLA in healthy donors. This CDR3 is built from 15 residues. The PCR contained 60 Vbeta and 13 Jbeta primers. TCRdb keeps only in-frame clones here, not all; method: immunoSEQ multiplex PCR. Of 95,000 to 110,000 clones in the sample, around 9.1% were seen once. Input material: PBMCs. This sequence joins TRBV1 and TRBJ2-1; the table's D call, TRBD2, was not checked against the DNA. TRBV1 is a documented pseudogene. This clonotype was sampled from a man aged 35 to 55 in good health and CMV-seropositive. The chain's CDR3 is CTSSQDFYQRDEQFF. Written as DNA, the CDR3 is TGCACCAGCAGCCAAGATTTTTACCAGCGAGATGAGCAGTTCTTC.